In its sample, the clone carrying this TCR beta chain was seen many times. This entry is derived from a study of regulatory T cells in long-lasting Graves disease. Investigators prepared the TCR beta libraries by applying iRepertoire HTBI primers and Arm-PCR of CDR3 regions. TCRdb redid the calling of the multiplex PCR reads with MiXCR, one entry per CDR3 protein. The table includes roughly 530,000 distinct CDR3 sequences, around 15% detected once. J was trimmed by 5 bases and V by 6 bases; bases with no gene match: 7. This CDR3 has 14 amino acids. Germline CDR1 DFQATT, CDR2 SNEGSKA (reference sequence). Time point noted: newly diagnosed GD, antithyroid drugs for less than 3 months. Generation of the TCR library employed RNA extracted from PBMCs. Those enrolled as patients came out of an endocrinology department in Xi'an, China. These records were also assigned to another study, of T cells in Graves' hyperthyroidism and ophthalmopathy. That source notes: Uncontrolled infection, other autoimmune disease, pregnancy or lactation excluded patients. Ophthalmopathy cases were set apart from stable hyperthyroidism by a 13 V-J model.

This sample comprised peripheral blood mononuclear cells (PBMCs), obtained at new diagnosis, from a patient treated with antithyroid drugs. The genes are TRBV20-1 and TRBJ1-4, with TRBD1 matching 9 bases. This receptor was identified in a woman aged 35-65 years with Graves disease. The DNA of the CDR3 is TGCAGTGCGATTGGGACAGGGCAAAATGAAAAACTGTTTTTT. Translated, it gives CSAIGTGQNEKLFF.